The clone carrying this T cell receptor beta chain was detected ten times or more. These data belong to a study of T-cell reconstitution after alpha-beta-depleted transplantation in children. The CDR3 spans 14 residues. Germline lookup yields CDR1 SGDLS and CDR2 YYNGEE. V lost 3 bases and J lost 5; bases outside the gene matches: 3. Unique molecular identifiers tagged the TCRbeta library. Using its own MiXCR run on the PCR reads, TCRdb lists one record per CDR3 protein. The repertoire holds about 510,000 distinct CDR3 sequences, with 10% to 12% as singletons. The chain combines TRBV9 with TRBJ2-2, with 8 bases lining up with TRBD1. The specimen was PBMCs, mostly from graft donor cells, collected 180 days after TCRalphabeta/CD19-depleted stem cell transplant. The sequence was obtained from a female patient aged 2-10 years who had a stem cell transplant for aplastic anemia, so the T cells may come from the graft donor. This chain's CDR3 is CASSGDRSTGELFF. CDR3 DNA sequence: TGTGCCAGCAGCGGGGACAGGTCTACCGGGGAGCTGTTTTTT.